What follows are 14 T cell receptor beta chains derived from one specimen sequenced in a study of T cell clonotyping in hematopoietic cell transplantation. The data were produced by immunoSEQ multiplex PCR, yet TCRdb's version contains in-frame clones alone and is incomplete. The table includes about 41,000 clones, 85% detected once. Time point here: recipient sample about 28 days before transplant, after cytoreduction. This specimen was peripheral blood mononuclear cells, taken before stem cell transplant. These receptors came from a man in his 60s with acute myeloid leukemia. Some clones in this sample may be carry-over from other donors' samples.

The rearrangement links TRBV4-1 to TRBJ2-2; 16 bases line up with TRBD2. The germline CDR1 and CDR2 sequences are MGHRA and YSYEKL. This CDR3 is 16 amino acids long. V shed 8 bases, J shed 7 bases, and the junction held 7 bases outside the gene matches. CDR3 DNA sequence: TGCGCCAGCCTTTTGGGACTAGCGGGGGGGAGCGGGGAGCTGTTTTTT. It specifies CASLLGLAGGSGELFF.

The CDR3: CASNPQNLANYGYTF. The CDR3 DNA sequence: TGTGCCAGCAACCCGCAGAATTTAGCTAACTATGGCTACACCTTC. The V call is TRBV5-8, the J call TRBJ1-2; D call uncertain. In germline, CDR1 is SGHTS, CDR2 YDEGEE. V gave up 6 bases and J gave up 0 bases, with 15 bases separating them. The CDR3 runs 15 residues. Based on the CDR3 plus reference TRBV5-8 and TRBJ1-2, the full variable domain is EAGVTQSPTHLIKTRGQQATLRCSPISGHTSVYWYQQALGLGLQFLLWYDEGEERNRGNFPPRFSGRQFPNYSSELNVNALELEDSALYLCASNPQNLANYGYTFGSGTRLTVV.

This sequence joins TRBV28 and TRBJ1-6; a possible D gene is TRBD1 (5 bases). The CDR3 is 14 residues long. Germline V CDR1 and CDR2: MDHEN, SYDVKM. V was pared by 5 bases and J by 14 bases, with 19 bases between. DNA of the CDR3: TGTGCCAGCAGTAGAGGAGGGGCCCGGGTTTCCCTCCACTTT. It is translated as CASSRGGARVSLHF. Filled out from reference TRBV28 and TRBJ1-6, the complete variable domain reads DVKVTQSSRYLVKRTGEKVFLECVQDMDHENMFWYRQDPGLGLRLIYFSYDVKMKEKGDIPEGYSVSREKKERFSLILESASTNQTSMYLCASSRGGARVSLHFGNGTRLTVT.

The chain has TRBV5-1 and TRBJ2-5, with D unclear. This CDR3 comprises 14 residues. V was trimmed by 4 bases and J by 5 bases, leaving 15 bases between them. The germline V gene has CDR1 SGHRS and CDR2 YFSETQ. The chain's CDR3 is CASSGAQNGETQYF. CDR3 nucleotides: TGCGCCAGCAGCGGAGCACAGAATGGGGAGACCCAGTACTTC.

CDR3 in amino acids: CASSLAQEWVHEQFF. In DNA, the CDR3 is TGTGCCAGCAGTTTAGCCCAGGAATGGGTTCATGAGCAGTTCTTC. V and J are TRBV28 and TRBJ2-1; D gene ambiguous. This CDR3 has 15 amino acids. V lost 2 bases and J 8 bases, leaving 16 bases between the germline ends. Per germline, CDR1 MDHEN and CDR2 SYDVKM. Using reference TRBV28 and TRBJ2-1 for the parts outside the CDR3, the full variable domain is DVKVTQSSRYLVKRTGEKVFLECVQDMDHENMFWYRQDPGLGLRLIYFSYDVKMKEKGDIPEGYSVSREKKERFSLILESASTNQTSMYLCASSLAQEWVHEQFFGPGTRLTVL.

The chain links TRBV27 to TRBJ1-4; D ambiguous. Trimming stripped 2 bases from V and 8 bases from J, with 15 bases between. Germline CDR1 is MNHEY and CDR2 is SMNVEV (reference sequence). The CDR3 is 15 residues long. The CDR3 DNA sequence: TGTGCCAGCAGTTTAGGGTTCTGGGTGGGGGAAAAACTGTTTTTT. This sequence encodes CASSLGFWVGEKLFF. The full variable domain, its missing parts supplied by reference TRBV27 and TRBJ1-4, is EAQVTQNPRYLITVTGKKLTVTCSQNMNHEYMSWYRQDPGLGLRQIYYSMNVEVTDKGDVPEGYKVSRKEKRNFPLILESPSPNQTSLYFCASSLGFWVGEKLFFGSGTQLSVL.

As DNA, the CDR3 is TGCGCCAGCAGCTTTACAGGGGGCAACACCGGGGAGCTGTTTTTT. It codes for CASSFTGGNTGELFF. V and J are TRBV4-3 and TRBJ2-2, with 9 bases lining up with TRBD1. After removal of 5 bases from V and 2 bases from J, the junction contained 3 bases not matched to a gene. The germline V gene has CDR1 LGHNA and CDR2 YSLEER. The CDR3 length is 15 residues.

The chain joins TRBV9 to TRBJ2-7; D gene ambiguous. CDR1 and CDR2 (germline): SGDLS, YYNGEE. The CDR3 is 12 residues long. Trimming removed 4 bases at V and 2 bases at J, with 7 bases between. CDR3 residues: CASSRYPYEQYF. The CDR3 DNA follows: TGTGCCAGCAGCAGATACCCCTACGAGCAGTACTTC. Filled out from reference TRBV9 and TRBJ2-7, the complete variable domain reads DSGVTQTPKHLITATGQRVTLRCSPRSGDLSVYWYQQSLDQGLQFLIQYYNGEERAKGNILERFSAQQFPDLHSELNLSSLELGDSALYFCASSRYPYEQYFGPGTRLTVT.

The CDR3 DNA reads as TGTGCCTGGAGTGCTGGGGGGAGCGGGGGGCCCGGTAGACCAGATACGCAGTATTTT. Translating gives CAWSAGGSGGPGRPDTQYF. The chain is built from TRBV30 and TRBJ2-3, with TRBD2 identical over 9 bases. The ends lost 1 base at V and 4 bases at J; junction bases unmatched: 18. Looked up from germline, CDR1 is GTSNPN and CDR2 is SVGIG (reference sequence). The CDR3 spans 19 residues.

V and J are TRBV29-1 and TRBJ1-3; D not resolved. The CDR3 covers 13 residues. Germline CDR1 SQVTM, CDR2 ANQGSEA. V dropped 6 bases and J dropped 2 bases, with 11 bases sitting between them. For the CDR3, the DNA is TGCAGCGTCGGAGGGATACCTGGAAACACCATATATTTT. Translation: CSVGGIPGNTIYF.

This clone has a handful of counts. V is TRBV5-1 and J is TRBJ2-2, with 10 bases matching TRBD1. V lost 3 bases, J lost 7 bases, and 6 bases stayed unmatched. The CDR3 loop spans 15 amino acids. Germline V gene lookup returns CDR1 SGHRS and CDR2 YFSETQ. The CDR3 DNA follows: TGCGCCAGCAGCTGGGACAGGGGACAGGGCGGGGAGCTGTTTTTT. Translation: CASSWDRGQGGELFF.

In nucleotides, the CDR3 is TGCGCCAGCAGCTTTGGAAAAGAGACCCAGTACTTC. It is translated as CASSFGKETQYF. The chain joins TRBV5-1 to TRBJ2-5; D not resolved. CDR1 is SGHRS and CDR2 is YFSETQ in the germline V gene. There are 12 residues in the CDR3. V shed 2 bases and J shed 3 bases, with 5 bases lying between them.

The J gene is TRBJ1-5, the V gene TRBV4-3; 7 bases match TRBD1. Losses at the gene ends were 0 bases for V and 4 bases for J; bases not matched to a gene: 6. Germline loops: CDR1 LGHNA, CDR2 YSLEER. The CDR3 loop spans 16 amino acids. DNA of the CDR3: TGCGCCAGCAGCCAAGATCCAGACAGGGCTAATCAGCCCCAGCATTTT. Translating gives CASSQDPDRANQPQHF.

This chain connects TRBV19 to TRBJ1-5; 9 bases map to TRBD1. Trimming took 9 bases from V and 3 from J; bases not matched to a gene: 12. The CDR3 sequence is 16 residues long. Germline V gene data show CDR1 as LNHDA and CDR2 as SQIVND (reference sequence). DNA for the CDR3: TGTGCCAGCCGGGACAGGGCCCCTCCGGCCAATCAGCCCCAGCATTTT. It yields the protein CASRDRAPPANQPQHF.